Detailed here is one T cell receptor (beta chain). Its antigen is unidentified. These data come from a study of cytomegalovirus exposure and HLA in healthy donors. General study results and limits: Per a prior analysis, the majority of TCR beta V segments were productive roughly 87% or roughly 30% of the time. After further analysis at a later stage, 15,000 to 20,000 TCR beta sequences were associated with HLA alleles at 0.05 false discovery rate.

The length of the CDR3 is 15 residues. The ends lost 3 bases at V and 8 bases at J; junction bases unmatched: 5. Germline V gives CDR1 MNHEY, CDR2 SMNVEV (reference sequence). Primers included in the PCR were 60 Vbeta and 13 Jbeta primers. Profiling relied on immunoSEQ multiplex PCR, and the TCRdb table lists in-frame clones only, not all of them. The table records approximately 170,000 clones, more than 60% of them present only once. The chain links TRBV27 to TRBJ1-6; 9 bases line up with TRBD1. This clonotype was obtained from a woman aged 35 to 49 in good health and CMV-seropositive. Sample: PBMCs. The CDR3, as DNA: TGTGCCAGCAGTTTTAGGGGACAGGGATATTCACCCCTCCACTTT. Translated, it gives CASSFRGQGYSPLHF.